This is a list of T cell receptor beta chains from one sample in a study of cytomegalovirus exposure and HLA in healthy donors. The repertoire was sequenced with immunoSEQ multiplex PCR; TCRdb's copy has only in-frame clones and lacks some. The sample contains over 100,000 clones, around 70% of which appear only once. What was sequenced was PBMCs. The receptors were gathered from a woman in her 70s in good health and CMV-seropositive. Both conserved end residues are part of each CDR3. D genes are given only for firm matches. Only part of the rows carry a size: once, few, many, or a class if the clone is expanded.

j_call v_call d_call clone_size cdr3_length cdr3_aa cdr3_nt
TRBJ2-7 TRBV7-2 TRBD1 - 15 CASSSGTGGPYEQYF TGTGCCAGCAGCTCTGGGACAGGGGGCCCCTACGAGCAGTACTTC
TRBJ2-5 TRBV5-6 TRBD2 - 15 CASSLVSGGQETQYF TGTGCCAGCAGCTTGGTTAGCGGGGGCCAAGAGACCCAGTACTTC
TRBJ2-3 TRBV6-6 TRBD1 - 15 CASSRLGTDTDTQYF TGTGCCAGCAGTCGCCTCGGGACAGACACAGATACGCAGTATTTT
TRBJ2-1 TRBV20-1 - - 11 CSARGPGEQFF TGCAGTGCTAGAGGACCAGGTGAGCAGTTCTTC
TRBJ2-5 TRBV4-1 - - 11 CASSQETEQYF TGCGCCAGCAGCCAAGAAACAGAGCAGTACTTC
TRBJ1-1 TRBV30 TRBD1 - 15 CAWEGTGLPNTEAFF TGTGCCTGGGAAGGGACAGGGTTGCCGAACACTGAAGCTTTCTTT
TRBJ1-3 TRBV2 - - 12 CARQVSGNTIYF TGTGCCAGACAAGTCTCTGGAAACACCATATATTTT
TRBJ1-2 TRBV19 TRBD1 few 15 CASSENRGSGYGYTF TGTGCCAGTAGTGAAAACAGGGGATCAGGGTATGGCTACACCTTC
TRBJ1-2 TRBV5-1 TRBD1 once 18 CASSRTLTDRVRSYGYTF TGCGCCAGCAGCCGGACCCTCACGGACAGGGTTCGGTCTTATGGCTACACCTTC
TRBJ1-1 TRBV27 TRBD1 - 17 CASSSPGTGGVGTEAFF TGTGCCAGCAGTTCCCCCGGGACAGGGGGCGTAGGCACTGAAGCTTTCTTT
TRBJ1-2 TRBV19 TRBD1 - 15 CASTPTGQANYGYTF TGTGCCAGTACCCCGACAGGGCAGGCTAACTATGGCTACACCTTC